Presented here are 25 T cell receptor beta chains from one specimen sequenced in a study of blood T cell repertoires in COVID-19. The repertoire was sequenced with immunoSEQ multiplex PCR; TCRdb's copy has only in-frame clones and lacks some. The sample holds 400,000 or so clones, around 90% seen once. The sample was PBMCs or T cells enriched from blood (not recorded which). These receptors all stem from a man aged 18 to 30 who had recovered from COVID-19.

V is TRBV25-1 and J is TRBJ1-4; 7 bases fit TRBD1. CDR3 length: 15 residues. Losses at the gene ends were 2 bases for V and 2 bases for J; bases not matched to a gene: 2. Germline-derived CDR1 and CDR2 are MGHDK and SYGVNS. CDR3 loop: CASSENRGTNEKLFF. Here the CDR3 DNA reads TGTGCCAGCAGTGAAAACAGGGGTACTAATGAAAAACTGTTTTTT. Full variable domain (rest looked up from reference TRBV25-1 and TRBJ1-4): EADIYQTPRYLVIGTGKKITLECSQTMGHDKMYWYQQDPGMELHLIHYSYGVNSTEKGDLSSESTVSRIRTEHFPLTLESARPSHTSQYLCASSENRGTNEKLFFGSGTQLSVL.

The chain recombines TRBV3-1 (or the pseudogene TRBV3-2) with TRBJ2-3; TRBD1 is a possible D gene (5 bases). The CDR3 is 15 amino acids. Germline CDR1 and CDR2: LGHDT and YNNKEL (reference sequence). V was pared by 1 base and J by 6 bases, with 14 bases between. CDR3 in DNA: TGTGCCAGCAGCCAAGGACAGATATCCATGGATACGCAGTATTTT. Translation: CASSQGQISMDTQYF.

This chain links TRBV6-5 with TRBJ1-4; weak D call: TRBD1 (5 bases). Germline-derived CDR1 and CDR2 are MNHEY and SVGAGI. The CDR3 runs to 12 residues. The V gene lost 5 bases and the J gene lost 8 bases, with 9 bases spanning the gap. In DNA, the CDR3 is TGTGCCAGCAGTAACGACAGAGAAAAACTGTTTTTT. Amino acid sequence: CASSNDREKLFF.

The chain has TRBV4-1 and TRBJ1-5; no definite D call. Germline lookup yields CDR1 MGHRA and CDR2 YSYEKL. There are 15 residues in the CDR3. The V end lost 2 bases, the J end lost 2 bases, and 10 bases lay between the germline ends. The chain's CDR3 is CASSQIGQRNQPQHF. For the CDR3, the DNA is TGCGCCAGCAGCCAAATTGGGCAACGCAATCAGCCCCAGCATTTT.

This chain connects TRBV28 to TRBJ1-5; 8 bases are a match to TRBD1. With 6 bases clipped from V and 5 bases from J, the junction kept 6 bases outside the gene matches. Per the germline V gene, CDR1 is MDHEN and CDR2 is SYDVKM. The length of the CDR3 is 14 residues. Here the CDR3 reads CASRNSGGYQPQHF. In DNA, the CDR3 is TGTGCCAGCAGGAACTCAGGGGGCTATCAGCCCCAGCATTTT.

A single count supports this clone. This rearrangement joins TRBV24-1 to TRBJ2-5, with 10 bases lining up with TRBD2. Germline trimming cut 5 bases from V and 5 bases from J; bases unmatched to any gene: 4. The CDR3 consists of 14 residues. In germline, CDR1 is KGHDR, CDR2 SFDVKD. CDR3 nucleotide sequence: TGTGCCACCAGTGGAGCGGGAGGGCGTGAGACCCAGTACTTC. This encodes CATSGAGGRETQYF.

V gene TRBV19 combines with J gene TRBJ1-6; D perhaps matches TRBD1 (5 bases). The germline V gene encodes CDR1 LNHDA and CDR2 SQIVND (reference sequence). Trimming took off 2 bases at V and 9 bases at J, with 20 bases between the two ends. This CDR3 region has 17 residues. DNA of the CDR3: TGTGCCAGTAGTATATCGTGGCAGGGAAGCGCAGTTTCACCCCTCCACTTT. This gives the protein CASSISWQGSAVSPLHF.

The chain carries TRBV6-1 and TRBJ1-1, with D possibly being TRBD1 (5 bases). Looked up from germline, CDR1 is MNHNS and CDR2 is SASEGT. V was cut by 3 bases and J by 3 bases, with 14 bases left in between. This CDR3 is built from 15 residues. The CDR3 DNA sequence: TGTGCCAGCAGTGAGCAGGCGGGGGTACACACTGAAGCTTTCTTT. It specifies CASSEQAGVHTEAFF.

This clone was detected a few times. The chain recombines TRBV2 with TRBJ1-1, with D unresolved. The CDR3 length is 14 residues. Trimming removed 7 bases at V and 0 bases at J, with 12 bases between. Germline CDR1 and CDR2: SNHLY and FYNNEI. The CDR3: CASKGGSMNTEAFF. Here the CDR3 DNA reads TGTGCCAGCAAGGGAGGCAGCATGAACACTGAAGCTTTCTTT.

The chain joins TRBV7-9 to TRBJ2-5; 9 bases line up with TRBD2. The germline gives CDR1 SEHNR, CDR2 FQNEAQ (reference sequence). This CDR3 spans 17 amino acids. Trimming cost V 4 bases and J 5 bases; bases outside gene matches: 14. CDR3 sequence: CASSSTIRGRAVETQYF. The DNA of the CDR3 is TGTGCCAGCAGCTCTACTATTCGCGGGAGGGCCGTTGAGACCCAGTACTTC.

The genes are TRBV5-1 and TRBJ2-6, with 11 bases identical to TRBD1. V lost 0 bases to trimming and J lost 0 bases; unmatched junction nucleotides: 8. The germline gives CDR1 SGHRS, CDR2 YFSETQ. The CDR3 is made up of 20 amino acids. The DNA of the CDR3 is TGCGCCAGCAGCTTGGGCAGAACCGGGACAGGGGGCTCTGGGGCCAACGTCCTGACTTTC. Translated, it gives CASSLGRTGTGGSGANVLTF.

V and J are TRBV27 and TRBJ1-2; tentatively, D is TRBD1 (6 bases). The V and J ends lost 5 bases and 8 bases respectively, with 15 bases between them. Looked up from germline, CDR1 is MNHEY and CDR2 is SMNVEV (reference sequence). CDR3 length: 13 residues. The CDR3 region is CASSPPGASGYTF. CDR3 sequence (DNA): TGTGCCAGCAGTCCGCCAGGGGCCAGCGGCTACACCTTC.

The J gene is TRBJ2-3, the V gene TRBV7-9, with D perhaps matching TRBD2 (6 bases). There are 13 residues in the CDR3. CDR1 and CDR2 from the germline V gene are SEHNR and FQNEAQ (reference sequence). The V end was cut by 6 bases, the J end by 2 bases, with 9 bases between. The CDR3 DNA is TGTGCCAGCAGGCGGGGCCCCACAGATACGCAGTATTTT. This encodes CASRRGPTDTQYF.

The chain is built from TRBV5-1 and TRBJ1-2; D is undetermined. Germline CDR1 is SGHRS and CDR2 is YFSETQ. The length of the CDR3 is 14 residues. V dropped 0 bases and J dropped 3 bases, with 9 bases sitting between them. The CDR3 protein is CASSLVGSDYGYTF. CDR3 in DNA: TGCGCCAGCAGCTTGGTTGGTAGCGACTATGGCTACACCTTC.

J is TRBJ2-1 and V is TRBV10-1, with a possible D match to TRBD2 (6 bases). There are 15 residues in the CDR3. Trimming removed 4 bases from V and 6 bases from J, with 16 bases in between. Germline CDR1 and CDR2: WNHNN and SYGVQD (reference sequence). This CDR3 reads CASSAGLFNRNEQFF. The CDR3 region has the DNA TGCGCCAGCAGTGCGGGACTTTTCAACCGCAATGAGCAGTTCTTC.

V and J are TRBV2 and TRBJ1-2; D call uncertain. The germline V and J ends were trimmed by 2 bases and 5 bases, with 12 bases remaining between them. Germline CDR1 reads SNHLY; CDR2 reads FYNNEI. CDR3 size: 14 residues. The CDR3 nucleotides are TGTGCCAGCAGTGAACCGGACGGGAGGTATGGCTACACCTTC. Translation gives CASSEPDGRYGYTF. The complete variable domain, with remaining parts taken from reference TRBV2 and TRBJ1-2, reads EPEVTQTPSHQVTQMGQEVILRCVPISNHLYFYWYRQILGQKVEFLVSFYNNEISEKSEIFDDQFSVERPDGSNFTLKIRSTKLEDSAMYFCASSEPDGRYGYTFGSGTRLTVV.

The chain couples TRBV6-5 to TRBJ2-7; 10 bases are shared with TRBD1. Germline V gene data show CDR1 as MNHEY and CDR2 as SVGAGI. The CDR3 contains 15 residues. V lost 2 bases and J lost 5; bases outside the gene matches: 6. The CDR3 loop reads CASSYAGTGVNEQYF. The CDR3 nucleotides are TGTGCCAGCAGTTACGCAGGGACAGGGGTCAACGAGCAGTACTTC.

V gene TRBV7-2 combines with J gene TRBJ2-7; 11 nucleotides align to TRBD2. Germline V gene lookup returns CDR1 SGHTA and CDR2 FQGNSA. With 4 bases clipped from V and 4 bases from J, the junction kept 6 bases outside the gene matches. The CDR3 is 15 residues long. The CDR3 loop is CASSSQGLAVYEQYF. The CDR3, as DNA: TGTGCCAGCAGCTCCCAGGGACTAGCGGTTTACGAGCAGTACTTC.

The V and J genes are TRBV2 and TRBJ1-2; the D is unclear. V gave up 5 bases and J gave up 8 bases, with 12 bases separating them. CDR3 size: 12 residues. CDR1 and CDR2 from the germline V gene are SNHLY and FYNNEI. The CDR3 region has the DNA TGTGCCAGCAGTTACAGCGGTGGGGGCTACACCTTC. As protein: CASSYSGGGYTF.

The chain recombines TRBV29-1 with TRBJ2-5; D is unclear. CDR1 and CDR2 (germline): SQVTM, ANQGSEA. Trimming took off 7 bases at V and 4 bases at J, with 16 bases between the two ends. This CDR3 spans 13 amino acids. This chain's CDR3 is CSGRRSQTETQYF. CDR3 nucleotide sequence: TGCAGCGGTCGCCGCAGTCAAACAGAGACCCAGTACTTC.

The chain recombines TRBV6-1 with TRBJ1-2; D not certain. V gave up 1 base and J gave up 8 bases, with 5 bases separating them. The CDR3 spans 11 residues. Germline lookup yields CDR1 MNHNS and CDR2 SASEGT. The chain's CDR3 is CASSEVGGYTF. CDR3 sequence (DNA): TGTGCCAGCAGTGAAGTTGGCGGCTACACCTTC.

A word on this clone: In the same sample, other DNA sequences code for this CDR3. The CDR3 nucleotides read TGTGCCAGCAGCGTAGGAGGTTCCTACGAGCAGTACTTC. Its protein is CASSVGGSYEQYF. The V and J genes are TRBV9 and TRBJ2-7; D call uncertain. The CDR3 covers 13 residues. Germline CDR1 is SGDLS and CDR2 is YYNGEE. Trimming removed 0 bases at V and 1 base at J, with 5 bases between.

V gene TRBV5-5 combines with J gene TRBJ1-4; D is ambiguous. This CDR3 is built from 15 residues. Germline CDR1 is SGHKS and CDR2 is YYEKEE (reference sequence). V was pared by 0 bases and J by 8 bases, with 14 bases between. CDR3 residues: CASSLEPRRREKLFF. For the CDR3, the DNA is TGTGCCAGCAGCTTGGAGCCGAGGCGAAGGGAAAAACTGTTTTTT. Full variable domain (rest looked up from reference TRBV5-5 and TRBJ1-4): DAGVTQSPTHLIKTRGQQVTLRCSPISGHKSVSWYQQVLGQGPQFIFQYYEKEERGRGNFPDRFSARQFPNYSSELNVNALLLGDSALYLCASSLEPRRREKLFFGSGTQLSVL.

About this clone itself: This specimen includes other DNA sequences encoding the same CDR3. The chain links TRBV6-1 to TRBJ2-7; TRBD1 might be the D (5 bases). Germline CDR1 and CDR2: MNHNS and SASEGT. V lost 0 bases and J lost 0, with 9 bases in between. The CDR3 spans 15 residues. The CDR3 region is CASSEALQGSYEQYF. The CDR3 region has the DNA TGTGCCAGCAGTGAAGCGCTTCAGGGCTCCTACGAGCAGTACTTC.

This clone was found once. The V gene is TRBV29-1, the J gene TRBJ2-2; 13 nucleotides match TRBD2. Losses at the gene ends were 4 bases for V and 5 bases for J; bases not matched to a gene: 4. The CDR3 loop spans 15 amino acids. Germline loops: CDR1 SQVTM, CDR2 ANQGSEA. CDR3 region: CSVAGLAGKTGELFF. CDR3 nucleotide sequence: TGCAGCGTTGCGGGACTAGCGGGAAAAACCGGGGAGCTGTTTTTT.